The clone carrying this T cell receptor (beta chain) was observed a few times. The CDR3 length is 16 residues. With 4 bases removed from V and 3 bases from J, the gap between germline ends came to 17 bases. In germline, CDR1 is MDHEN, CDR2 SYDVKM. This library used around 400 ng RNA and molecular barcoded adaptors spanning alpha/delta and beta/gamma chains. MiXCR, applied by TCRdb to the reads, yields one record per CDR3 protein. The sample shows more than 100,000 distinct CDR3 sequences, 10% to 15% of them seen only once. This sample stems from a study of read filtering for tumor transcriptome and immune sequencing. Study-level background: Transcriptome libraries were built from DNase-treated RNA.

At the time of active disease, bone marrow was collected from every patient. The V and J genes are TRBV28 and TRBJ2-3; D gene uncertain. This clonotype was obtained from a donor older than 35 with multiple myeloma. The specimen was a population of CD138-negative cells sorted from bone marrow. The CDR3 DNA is TGTGCCAGCAGTTCTACTCAAACGAGGCGGACAGATACGCAGTATTTT. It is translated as CASSSTQTRRTDTQYF.